The text below deals with one T cell receptor beta chain. No antigen is known for it. Measured with immunoSEQ multiplex PCR; TCRdb has only the in-frame clones, and not every one. The sample records around 15,000 clones, about 90% being singletons. J was trimmed by 1 base and V by 3 bases; bases with no gene match: 0. Germline V gene sequence: CDR1 SGHRS, CDR2 YFSETQ. This CDR3 spans 14 amino acids. The data belong to a study of circulating and synovial CD4+ cells in juvenile arthritis. General study points: Diversity here was lower than in bulk blood CD4 cells. Overlap with synovium rose as more T cells were sequenced. Circulating pathogenic-like lymphocytes shared a substantially higher fraction of CDR3 sequences with synovium than bulk blood.

The chain recombines TRBV5-1 with TRBJ1-1, with 10 bases identical to TRBD1. This receptor was identified in a human donor with juvenile idiopathic arthritis. Specimen: CD4+ T cells from blood. Here the CDR3 reads CASSWDRGNTEAFF. As DNA, the CDR3 is TGCGCCAGCAGCTGGGACAGGGGGAACACTGAAGCTTTCTTT.